This is a list of T cell receptor beta chains from one sample in a study of blood T cells in healthy people across ages. TCRdb called the 5' RACE reads again in MiXCR, with one record for every CDR3 protein. The sample carries around 870,000 distinct CDR3 sequences, around 28% recorded once. The sample consisted of blood. The receptors were gathered from a woman aged 80 or older in good health. CDR3s include the opening cysteine and the closing phenylalanine or tryptophan. A D gene is named only where the DNA matches it firmly. Not every row has a clone size; where given, it reads once, few, many or a size class.

NA many TRBJ2-6 TRBV3-1 CASSQDSRMDSGANVLTF TGTGCCAGCAGCCAAGATTCTCGGATGGACTCTGGGGCCAACGTCCTGACTTTC
TRBD2 many TRBJ2-3 TRBV20-1 CSVGQSGARHTQYF TGCAGCGTTGGGCAAAGCGGGGCCCGCCATACGCAGTATTTT
NA many TRBJ1-2 TRBV6-1 CASSYTRETGYTF TGTGCCAGCAGTTATACAAGGGAGACTGGCTACACCTTC
TRBD1 many TRBJ1-4 TRBV6-5 CATKKWDRANEKLFF TGTGCCACTAAAAAATGGGACAGGGCTAATGAAAAACTGTTTTTT
NA few TRBJ1-1 TRBV10-3 CAISGTGSIAEAFF TGTGCCATCAGTGGGACCGGTTCGATAGCTGAAGCTTTCTTT
TRBD1 few TRBJ1-6 TRBV14 CASSWTGRSSPLHF TGTGCCAGCAGCTGGACAGGACGTAGTTCACCCCTCCACTTT
TRBD2 many TRBJ2-5 TRBV6-2/TRBV6-3 CASSYLTSVETQYF TGTGCCAGCAGTTATCTGACTAGCGTGGAGACCCAGTACTTC
NA few TRBJ2-1 TRBV11-2 CASRRAHPDEQFF TGTGCCAGCAGACGGGCGCATCCCGATGAGCAGTTCTTC
NA NA TRBJ2-2 TRBV18 CASSPSTRRTGELFF TGTGCCAGCTCACCATCGACCAGACGCACCGGGGAGCTGTTTTTT
NA many TRBJ2-3 TRBV7-8 CASSLAQLATDTQYF TGTGCCAGCAGCTTAGCCCAGCTAGCCACAGATACGCAGTATTTT
NA few TRBJ1-6 TRBV7-9 CASSLGRGAGDSPPHF TGTGCCAGCAGCTTAGGCAGGGGCGCGGGTGATTCACCCCCCCACTTT
NA few TRBJ2-3 TRBV5-6 CASSLAHMDTQYF TGTGCCAGCAGCTTGGCGCACATGGATACGCAGTATTTT
TRBD2 many TRBJ2-3 TRBV20-1 CSASPSGGTDTQYF TGCAGTGCTAGTCCTAGCGGGGGCACAGATACGCAGTATTTT
TRBD1 many TRBJ2-7 TRBV27 CAISPGQGYEQYF TGTGCCATCAGTCCGGGACAGGGCTACGAGCAGTACTTC
NA NA TRBJ1-5 TRBV20-1 CSATNREGNQPQHF TGCAGTGCAACTAACAGGGAAGGCAATCAGCCCCAGCATTTT
NA few TRBJ1-2 TRBV18 CASSPVGLGTNYGYTF TGTGCCAGCTCACCAGTTGGCTTGGGTACCAACTATGGCTACACCTTC
TRBD1 many TRBJ2-6 TRBV3-1 CASSPLTGRRTGANVLTF TGTGCCAGCAGCCCGCTGACAGGGAGACGAACTGGGGCCAACGTCCTGACTTTC
TRBD1 few TRBJ1-1 TRBV5-1 CASSSQGAPNTEAFF TGCGCCAGCAGCTCACAGGGGGCCCCGAACACTGAAGCTTTCTTT
NA NA TRBJ1-2 TRBV12-3/TRBV12-4 CASSLAKWNYGYTF TGTGCCAGCAGCTTAGCCAAGTGGAACTATGGCTACACCTTC
TRBD1 NA TRBJ2-6 TRBV7-2 CAISDRGGSGANVLTF TGTGCCATCAGTGACAGGGGGGGCTCTGGGGCCAACGTCCTGACTTTC
NA many TRBJ2-6 TRBV7-2 CASSFAGGANVLTF TGTGCCAGCAGCTTCGCGGGCGGGGCCAACGTCCTGACTTTC
TRBD2 NA TRBJ2-7 TRBV4-3 CASSHLLAGDDNEQYF TGCGCCAGCAGCCACCTTCTAGCGGGAGACGACAATGAGCAGTACTTC
NA NA TRBJ2-3 TRBV29-1 CTFIFADTQYF TGCACCTTTATATTTGCAGATACGCAGTATTTT
TRBD2 NA TRBJ2-7 TRBV19 CASSSVAGDVYEQYF TGTGCCAGTAGTTCGGTAGCGGGGGACGTCTACGAGCAGTACTTC
NA many TRBJ2-2 TRBV6-2/TRBV6-3 CASSSYRSNTGELFF TGTGCCAGCAGTTCATACAGATCGAACACCGGGGAGCTGTTTTTT
TRBD1 many TRBJ2-7 TRBV10-3 CASGTGDLSEQYF TGTGCCAGCGGGACAGGCGATTTGAGTGAGCAGTACTTC
NA few TRBJ1-5 TRBV18 CASSPGQQDQPQHF TGTGCCAGCTCACCAGGGCAGCAAGATCAGCCCCAGCATTTT
NA few TRBJ2-5 TRBV9 CASSSGLSPLETQYF TGTGCCAGCAGCTCAGGACTATCCCCGTTGGAGACCCAGTACTTC
TRBD2 NA TRBJ2-3 TRBV12-3/TRBV12-4 CASRTGTTTSTDAEYF TGTGCCAGCAGAACCGGGACTACAACTAGCACAGATGCGGAGTATTTT
TRBD1 NA TRBJ1-1 TRBV6-2/TRBV6-3 CASSYPGTGGFNTEAFF TGTGCCAGCAGTTACCCCGGGACAGGGGGCTTCAACACTGAAGCTTTCTTT
NA NA TRBJ2-3 TRBV6-1 CTSSELGTDTQYF TGTACCAGCAGCGAACTAGGGACAGATACGCAGTATTTT
TRBD1 many TRBJ2-3 TRBV27 CASSERDSWTDTQYF TGTGCCAGCAGTGAAAGGGACAGCTGGACAGATACGCAGTATTTT
NA many TRBJ1-5 TRBV12-3/TRBV12-4 CASSFWTGGQPQHF TGTGCCAGCAGTTTTTGGACGGGTGGACAGCCCCAGCATTTT
NA many TRBJ2-3 TRBV5-5 CASSLAPGPRADTQYF TGTGCCAGCAGCTTGGCGCCCGGACCCCGAGCAGATACGCAGTATTTT
NA NA TRBJ2-1 TRBV12-3/TRBV12-4 CASSPDKYNEQFF TGTGCCAGCTCCCCCGATAAATACAATGAGCAGTTCTTC
TRBD2 NA TRBJ2-1 TRBV20-1 CSARDPRGGQETQFF TGCAGTGCTAGAGACCCGCGGGGGGGGCAAGAGACCCAGTTCTTC
NA few TRBJ2-1 TRBV3-1 CASSRGGGLYNEQFF TGTGCCAGCAGCCGCGGTGGGGGGTTATACAATGAGCAGTTCTTC
NA NA TRBJ1-5 TRBV20-1 CSARDVANQPQHF TGCAGTGCTAGAGACGTCGCCAATCAGCCCCAGCATTTT
NA few TRBJ1-1 TRBV6-5 CASSRTVGTTEAFF TGTGCCAGCAGTAGGACAGTTGGTACCACTGAAGCTTTCTTT
NA NA TRBJ2-1 TRBV12-3/TRBV12-4 CASRLGLVEQFF TGTGCCAGCAGACTCGGACTTGTTGAGCAGTTCTTC
NA NA TRBJ1-4 TRBV13 CASSPRPNEKLFF TGTGCCAGCAGCCCCCGGCCTAATGAAAAACTGTTTTTT
TRBD2 many TRBJ2-1 TRBV6-5 CASSYYVAGGENEQFF TGTGCCAGCAGTTACTACGTAGCGGGGGGGGAGAATGAGCAGTTCTTC
TRBD1 few TRBJ1-5 TRBV20-1 CSARVGTGYSNQPQHF TGCAGTGCTAGAGTAGGGACAGGCTATAGCAATCAGCCCCAGCATTTT
NA NA TRBJ2-3 TRBV20-1 CSAGVFSTDTQYF TGCAGTGCCGGGGTCTTTAGCACAGATACGCAGTATTTT
NA few TRBJ2-5 TRBV7-2 CASSVIAGQETQYF TGTGCCAGCAGCGTAATCGCAGGACAAGAGACCCAGTACTTC
NA many TRBJ2-7 TRBV7-2 CASSLGRWESLEQYF TGTGCCAGCAGCTTAGGTCGATGGGAAAGTCTCGAGCAGTACTTC
NA many TRBJ2-1 TRBV7-9 CASSLASDSNEQFF TGTGCCAGCAGCTTAGCTTCGGACAGCAATGAGCAGTTCTTC
NA many TRBJ2-5 TRBV5-1 CASSLAQKPSGETQYF TGCGCCAGCAGCTTGGCTCAAAAACCTTCAGGCGAGACCCAGTACTTC
TRBD1 many TRBJ2-5 TRBV7-2 CASSLTGGKETQYF TGTGCCAGCAGCTTAACAGGGGGCAAAGAGACCCAGTACTTC
NA NA TRBJ1-4 TRBV6-5 CASSYGGGSEKLFF TGTGCCAGCAGTTACGGGGGGGGCAGTGAAAAACTGTTTTTT
NA NA TRBJ1-1 TRBV7-2 CASSPQGIMNTEAFF TGTGCCAGCAGCCCGCAAGGGATTATGAACACTGAAGCTTTCTTT
NA NA TRBJ2-4 TRBV13 CATKKGGTKNIQYF TGTGCCACGAAAAAGGGGGGAACCAAAAACATTCAGTACTTC
NA NA TRBJ2-1 TRBV5-4 CASSLPAGGGLYNEQFF TGTGCCAGCAGCTTACCCGCCGGAGGGGGGCTCTACAATGAGCAGTTCTTC
TRBD1 NA TRBJ1-4 TRBV24-1 CATSEGTVNEKLFF TGTGCCACCAGTGAGGGGACAGTTAATGAAAAACTGTTTTTT
NA few TRBJ2-3 TRBV20-1 CSAGGGSFSDTQYF TGCAGTGCCGGGGGTGGATCTTTTTCAGATACGCAGTATTTT